One TCR beta chain is described in this entry. The sample originates from a study of graft-versus-host responses after intestinal transplantation. Profiling relied on immunoSEQ multiplex PCR, and the TCRdb table lists in-frame clones only, not all of them. The sample comprises under 100,000 clones, around 90% of which are singletons, and 15% to 20% rests with the top ten. V shed 4 bases and J shed 2 bases, with 12 bases lying between them. Germline V gives CDR1 MGHRA, CDR2 YSYEKL. CDR3 size: 15 residues. V usage is TRBV4-1 and J usage is TRBJ1-5; D may be TRBD1 (5 bases). The source of this sequence is a human patient who received an intestinal transplant, so some T cells may come from the graft donor. The specimen comprised PBMCs, sampled roughly 450 days after intestinal transplant. The chain's CDR3 is CASSPGWGGNQPQHF. The DNA of the CDR3 is TGCGCCAGCAGCCCCGGGTGGGGGGGCAATCAGCCCCAGCATTTT.